This entry features one T cell receptor (beta chain) sequence. It lacks a known antigen. The input lacks base qualities; no much larger clone sits a single base away. According to the germline V gene, CDR1 reads LGHNA and CDR2 reads YSLEER. The CDR3 contains 14 residues, cysteine and phenylalanine counted. The DNA shown is the 42-base CDR3, in frame from base 1. V is clipped by 8 bases and J by 0 bases, and the sequence between their germline boundaries is 10 bases long. TCRbeta CDR3 regions were amplified from genomic DNA by means of the immunoSEQ Assay, a bias-controlled multiplex PCR. Turning to the authors' computational methods: Nucleated cell counts per sample were estimated from amplification of reference gene primers within the assay. Sequence reads were collapsed and filtered to measure the absolute abundance of every unique TCRbeta CDR3 rearrangement. For each sample, productive Simpson clonality was calculated by taking the square root of Simpson's diversity index across productive rearrangements. The source is immuneACCESS, and TCRdb retained only in-frame sequences with V and J called. Part of the clones is not carried over; for the studies checked, unresolved V genes explain less than half of this, and the remainder is unexplained. V, J and clone size reflect that table, while D and trimming were determined from the DNA. Within this sample are about 410,000 clones, with 70% to 90% of them counted one time only. The ten largest clones capture roughly 1.5% of the sample.

This sample is part of a study of blood T cell repertoires in COVID-19 (dated by TCRdb to between 2020 and 2021). For the wider study: The collaborator samples originated in the United States, Italy and Spain and spanned the acute and convalescent phases of COVID-19. The prospective study material was composed of cDNA or gDNA derived from T cells, B-cell-depleted T cells, or PBMCs. Subjects who had been exposed to COVID-19, were actively infected with it, or had recovered from it provided the deeply sampled blood TCRbeta repertoires that made up the dataset. The repertoires were released in a freely available public database intended as a resource for research on the immune response to SARS-CoV-2. Samples came from the ongoing ImmuneRACE study (first 160 participants) plus 1,254 subjects from 6 global collaborators. The sample metadata nearly always contained a de-identified subject ID, COVID-19 status, age in years and sex. Where available, HLA class I and class II types were obtained from metadata supplied by the sample provider rather than from assay-based typing.

Study-wide conclusions, independent of this receptor: How much clinical and demographic metadata was included differed by source and by participant, and the metadata was provided uncurated.

In Seattle, one collaborating source enrolled patients while the infection was active and tracked those patients longitudinally over the course of disease. Each collaborating institution followed its own protocols to collect whole blood in K2EDTA tubes. Collaborator samples were shipped for TCRbeta analysis as frozen whole blood, isolated PBMCs, or DNA extracted from either sample type. The sample taken for sequencing was peripheral blood. This clonotype originated in a woman between 40 and 55 years old with COVID-19, enrolled during active disease. The sequence links TRBV4-3 to TRBJ2-2; the D segment could be TRBD1, given 5 matching bases. Here the CDR3 is given as CASRRQTNTGELFF. The DNA sequence reads TGCGCCAGCCGCAGACAGACGAACACCGGGGAGCTGTTTTTT.